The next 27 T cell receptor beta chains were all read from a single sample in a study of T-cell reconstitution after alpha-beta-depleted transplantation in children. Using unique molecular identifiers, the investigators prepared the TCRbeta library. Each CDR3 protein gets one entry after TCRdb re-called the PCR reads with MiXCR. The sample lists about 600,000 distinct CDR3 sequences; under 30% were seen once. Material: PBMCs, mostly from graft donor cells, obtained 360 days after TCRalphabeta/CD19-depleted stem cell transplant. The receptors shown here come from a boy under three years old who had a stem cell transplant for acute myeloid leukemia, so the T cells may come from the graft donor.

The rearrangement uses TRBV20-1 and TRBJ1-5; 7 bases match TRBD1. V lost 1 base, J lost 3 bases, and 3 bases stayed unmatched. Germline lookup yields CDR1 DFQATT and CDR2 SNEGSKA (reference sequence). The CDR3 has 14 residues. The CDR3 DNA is TGCAGTGCTAGAGTACAGGGGAACAATCAGCCCCAGCATTTT. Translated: CSARVQGNNQPQHF.

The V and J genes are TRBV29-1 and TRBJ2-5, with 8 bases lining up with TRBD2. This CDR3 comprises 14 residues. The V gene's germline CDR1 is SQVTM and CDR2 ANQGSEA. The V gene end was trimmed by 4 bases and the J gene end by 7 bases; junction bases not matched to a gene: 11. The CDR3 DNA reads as TGCAGCGTTGGGTGGCAGGCGGCGGGGGGGACCCAGTACTTC. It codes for CSVGWQAAGGTQYF.

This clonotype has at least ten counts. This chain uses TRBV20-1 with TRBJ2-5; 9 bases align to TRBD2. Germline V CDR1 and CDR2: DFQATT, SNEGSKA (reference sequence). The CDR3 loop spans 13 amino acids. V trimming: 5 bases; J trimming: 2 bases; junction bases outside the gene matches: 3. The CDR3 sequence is CSAASGVQETQYF. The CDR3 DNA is TGCAGTGCTGCTAGCGGGGTTCAAGAGACCCAGTACTTC.

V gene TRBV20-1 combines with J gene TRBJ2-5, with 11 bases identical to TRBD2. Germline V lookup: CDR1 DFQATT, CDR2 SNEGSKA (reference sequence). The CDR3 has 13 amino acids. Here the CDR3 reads CRGTSGSQETQYF. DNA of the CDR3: TGCAGGGGGACTAGCGGTAGCCAAGAGACCCAGTACTTC.

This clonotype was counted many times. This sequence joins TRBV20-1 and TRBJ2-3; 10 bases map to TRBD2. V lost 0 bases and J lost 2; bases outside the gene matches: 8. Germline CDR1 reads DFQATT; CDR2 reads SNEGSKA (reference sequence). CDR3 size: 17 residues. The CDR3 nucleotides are TGCAGTGCTAGAGATCCTAGCGGGGGACACCCCACAGATACGCAGTATTTT. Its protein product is CSARDPSGGHPTDTQYF.

CDR3 protein: CASSFPKRGHVQFF. For the CDR3, the DNA is TGTGCCAGCAGCTTCCCAAAGCGGGGACATGTGCAGTTCTTC. The rearrangement links TRBV5-4 to TRBJ2-1, with D perhaps TRBD2 (7 bases). Germline CDR1 is SGHNT and CDR2 is YYREEE (reference sequence). This CDR3 spans 14 amino acids. Trimming left V 2 bases short and J 12 bases short, with 18 bases between.

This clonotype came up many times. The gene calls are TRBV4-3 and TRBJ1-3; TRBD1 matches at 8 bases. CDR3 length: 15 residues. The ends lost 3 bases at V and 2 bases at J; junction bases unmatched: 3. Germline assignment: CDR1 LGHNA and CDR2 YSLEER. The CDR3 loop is CASSHVQGAGNTIYF. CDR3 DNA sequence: TGCGCCAGCAGCCACGTACAGGGGGCTGGAAACACCATATATTTT.

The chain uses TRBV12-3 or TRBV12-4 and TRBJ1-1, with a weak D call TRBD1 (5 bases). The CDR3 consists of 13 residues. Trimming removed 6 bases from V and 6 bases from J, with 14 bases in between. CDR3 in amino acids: CASRHLGEAEAFF. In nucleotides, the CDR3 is TGTGCCAGCAGACACTTGGGGGAAGCTGAAGCTTTCTTT.

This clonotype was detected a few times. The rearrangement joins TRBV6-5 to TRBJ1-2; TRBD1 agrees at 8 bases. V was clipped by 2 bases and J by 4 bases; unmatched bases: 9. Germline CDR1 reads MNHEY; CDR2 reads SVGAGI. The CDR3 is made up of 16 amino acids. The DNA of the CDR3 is TGTGCCAGCAGTTACCCCCTAGGACAGGGAAGCTATGGCTACACCTTC. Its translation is CASSYPLGQGSYGYTF.

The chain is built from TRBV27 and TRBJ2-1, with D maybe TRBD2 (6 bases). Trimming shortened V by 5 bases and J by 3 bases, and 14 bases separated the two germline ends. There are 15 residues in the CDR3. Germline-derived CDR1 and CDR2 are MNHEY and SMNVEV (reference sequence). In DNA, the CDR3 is TGTGCCAGCAGTCCTCCGGTGGGGGGCTACAATGAGCAGTTCTTC. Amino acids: CASSPPVGGYNEQFF.

This CDR3 reads CASSPRLPGHNQETQYF. CDR3 nucleotide sequence: TGTGCCAGCTCACCACGTCTACCGGGACATAACCAAGAGACCCAGTACTTC. The chain joins TRBV18 to TRBJ2-5; perhaps TRBD1 as D (6 bases). The CDR3 sequence is 17 residues long. Looked up from germline, CDR1 is KGHSH and CDR2 is LQKENI. V was clipped by 1 base and J by 0 bases, with 15 bases between them.

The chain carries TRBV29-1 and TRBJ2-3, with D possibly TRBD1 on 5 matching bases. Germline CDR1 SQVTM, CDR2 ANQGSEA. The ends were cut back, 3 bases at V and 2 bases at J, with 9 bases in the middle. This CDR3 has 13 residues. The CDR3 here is CSVDTRATDTQYF. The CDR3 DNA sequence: TGCAGCGTTGATACCAGGGCCACAGATACGCAGTATTTT.

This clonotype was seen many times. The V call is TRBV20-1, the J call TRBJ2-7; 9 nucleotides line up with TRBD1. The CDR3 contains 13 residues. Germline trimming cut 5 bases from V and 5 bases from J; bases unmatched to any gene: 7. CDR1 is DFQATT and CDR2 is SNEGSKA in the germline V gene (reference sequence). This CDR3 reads CSAPLTGGNEQYF. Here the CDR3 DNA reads TGCAGTGCTCCACTCACAGGGGGCAACGAGCAGTACTTC.

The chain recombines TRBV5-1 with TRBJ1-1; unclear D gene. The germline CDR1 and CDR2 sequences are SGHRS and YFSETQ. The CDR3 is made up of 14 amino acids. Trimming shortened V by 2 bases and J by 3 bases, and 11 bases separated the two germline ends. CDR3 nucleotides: TGCGCCAGCAGCTTTAGTGGAAGGGACACTGAAGCTTTCTTT. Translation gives CASSFSGRDTEAFF. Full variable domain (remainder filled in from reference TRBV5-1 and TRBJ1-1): KAGVTQTPRYLIKTRGQQVTLSCSPISGHRSVSWYQQTPGQGLQFLFEYFSETQRNKGNFPGRFSGRQFSNSRSEMNVSTLELGDSALYLCASSFSGRDTEAFFGQGTRLTVV.

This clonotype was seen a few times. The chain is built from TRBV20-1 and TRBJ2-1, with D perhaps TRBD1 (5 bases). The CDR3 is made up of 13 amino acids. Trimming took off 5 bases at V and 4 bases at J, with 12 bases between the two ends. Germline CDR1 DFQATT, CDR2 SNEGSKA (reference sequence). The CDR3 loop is CSAGIRVYNEQFF. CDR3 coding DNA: TGCAGTGCTGGGATCAGGGTATACAATGAGCAGTTCTTC.

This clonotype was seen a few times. The CDR3 loop is CSARDSTQETQYF. The CDR3 region has the DNA TGCAGTGCGCGGGACAGCACACAAGAGACCCAGTACTTC. The rearrangement links TRBV20-1 to TRBJ2-5; a weak D match, TRBD1 (7 bases). Germline CDR1 DFQATT, CDR2 SNEGSKA (reference sequence). Between the trimmed V and J ends, which lost 6 bases and 2 bases, there was a span of 13 bases. CDR3 length: 13 residues.

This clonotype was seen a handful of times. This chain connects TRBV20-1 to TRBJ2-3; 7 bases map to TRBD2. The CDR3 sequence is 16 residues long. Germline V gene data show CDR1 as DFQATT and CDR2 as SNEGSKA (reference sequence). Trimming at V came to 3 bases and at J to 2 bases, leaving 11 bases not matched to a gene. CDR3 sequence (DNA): TGCAGTGCTAGGCGGAGGGCTAGCGGTCCCACAGATACGCAGTATTTT. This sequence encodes CSARRRASGPTDTQYF.

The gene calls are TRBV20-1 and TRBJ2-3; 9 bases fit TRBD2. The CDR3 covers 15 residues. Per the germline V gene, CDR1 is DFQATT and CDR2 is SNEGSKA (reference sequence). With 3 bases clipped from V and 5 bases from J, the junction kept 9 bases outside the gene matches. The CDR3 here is CSASVAGGPKDTQYF. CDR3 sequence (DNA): TGCAGTGCTAGCGTGGCGGGGGGGCCGAAAGATACGCAGTATTTT.

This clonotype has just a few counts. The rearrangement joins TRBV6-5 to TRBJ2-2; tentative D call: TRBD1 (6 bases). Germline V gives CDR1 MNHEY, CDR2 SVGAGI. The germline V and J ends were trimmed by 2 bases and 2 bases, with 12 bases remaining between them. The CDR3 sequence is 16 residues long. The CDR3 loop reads CASSYLRQANTGELFF. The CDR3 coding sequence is TGTGCCAGCAGTTACCTACGACAGGCAAACACCGGGGAGCTGTTTTTT.

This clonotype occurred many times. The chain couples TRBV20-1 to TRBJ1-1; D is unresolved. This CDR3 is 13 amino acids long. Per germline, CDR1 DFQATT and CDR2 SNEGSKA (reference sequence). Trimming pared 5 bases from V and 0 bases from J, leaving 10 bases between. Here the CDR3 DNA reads TGCAGTGCTCGCTCGTCTATGAACACTGAAGCTTTCTTT. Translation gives CSARSSMNTEAFF.

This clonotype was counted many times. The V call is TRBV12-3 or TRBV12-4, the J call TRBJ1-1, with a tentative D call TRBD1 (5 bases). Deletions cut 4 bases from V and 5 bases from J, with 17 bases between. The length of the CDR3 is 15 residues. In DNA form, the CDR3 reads TGTGCCAGCAGTTCCCATGGGGGGGGAAGGACTGAAGCTTTCTTT. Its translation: CASSSHGGGRTEAFF.

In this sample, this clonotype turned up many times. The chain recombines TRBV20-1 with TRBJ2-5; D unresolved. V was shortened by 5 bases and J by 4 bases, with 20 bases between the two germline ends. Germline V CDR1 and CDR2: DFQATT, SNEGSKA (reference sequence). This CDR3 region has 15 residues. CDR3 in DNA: TGCAGTGCTCCCCCCGGGCTAGGCGTCGGAGAGACCCAGTACTTC. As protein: CSAPPGLGVGETQYF.

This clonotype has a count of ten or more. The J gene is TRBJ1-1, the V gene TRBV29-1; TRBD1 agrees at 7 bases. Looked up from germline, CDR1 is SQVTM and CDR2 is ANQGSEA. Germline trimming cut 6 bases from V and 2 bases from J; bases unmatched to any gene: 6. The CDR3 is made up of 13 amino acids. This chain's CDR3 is CSVSDRVNTEAFF. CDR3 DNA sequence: TGCAGCGTGAGCGACAGGGTTAACACTGAAGCTTTCTTT. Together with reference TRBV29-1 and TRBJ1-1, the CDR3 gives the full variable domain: SAVISQKPSRDICQRGTSLTIQCQVDSQVTMMFWYRQQPGQSLTLIATANQGSEATYESGFVIDKFPISRPNLTFSTLTVSNMSPEDSSIYLCSVSDRVNTEAFFGQGTRLTVV.

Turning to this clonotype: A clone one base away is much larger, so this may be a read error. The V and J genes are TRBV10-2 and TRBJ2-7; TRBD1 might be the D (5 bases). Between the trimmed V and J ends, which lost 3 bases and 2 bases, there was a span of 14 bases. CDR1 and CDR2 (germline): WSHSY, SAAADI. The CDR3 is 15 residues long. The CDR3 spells CASSDRGRAAYEQYF. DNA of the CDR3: TGCGCCAGCAGTGATAGGGGCAGGGCAGCCTACGAGCAGTACTTC.

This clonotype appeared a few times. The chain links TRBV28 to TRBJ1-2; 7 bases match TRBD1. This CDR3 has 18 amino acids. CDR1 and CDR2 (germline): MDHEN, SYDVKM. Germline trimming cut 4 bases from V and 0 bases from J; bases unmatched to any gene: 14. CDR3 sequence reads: CASSYGATGFAANYGYTF. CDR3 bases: TGTGCCAGCAGTTACGGCGCGACAGGGTTCGCGGCTAACTATGGCTACACCTTC.

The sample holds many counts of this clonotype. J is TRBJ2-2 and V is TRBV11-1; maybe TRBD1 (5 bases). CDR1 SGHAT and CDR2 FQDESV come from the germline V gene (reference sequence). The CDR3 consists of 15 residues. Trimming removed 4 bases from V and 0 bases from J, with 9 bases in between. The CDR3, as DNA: TGTGCCAGCAGCTCGACAGACGCGAACACCGGGGAGCTGTTTTTT. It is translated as CASSSTDANTGELFF.

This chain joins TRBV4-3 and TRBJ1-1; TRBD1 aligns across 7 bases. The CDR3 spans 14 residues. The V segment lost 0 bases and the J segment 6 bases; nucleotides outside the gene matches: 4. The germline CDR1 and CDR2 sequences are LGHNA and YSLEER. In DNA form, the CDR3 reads TGCGCCAGCAGCCAAGATTGGACAGGCTCTGAAGCTTTCTTT. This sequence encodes CASSQDWTGSEAFF.